The 11 T cell receptor beta chains in this list originate from one sample, sequenced in a study of cytomegalovirus exposure and HLA in healthy donors. It was with 60 Vbeta and 13 Jbeta primers that the PCR ran. The assay was immunoSEQ multiplex PCR, and TCRdb's table has in-frame clones only and misses some. Of approximately 150,000 clones in the sample, roughly four fifths were seen once. The specimen was PBMCs. The receptor source for this set is a man aged 25 to 45 in good health and CMV-seropositive.

The V gene is TRBV6-6, the J gene TRBJ1-2, with D hard to call. V dropped 7 bases and J dropped 5 bases, with 8 bases sitting between them. The CDR3 sequence is 11 residues long. Germline V gene sequence: CDR1 MNHNY, CDR2 SVGAGI (reference sequence). The CDR3 DNA follows: TGTGCCAGCATGGGAGATTATGGCTACACCTTC. Translated, it gives CASMGDYGYTF.

This chain joins TRBV5-1 and TRBJ2-2; D not certain. The CDR3 totals 13 residues. The V end lost 4 bases, the J end lost 7 bases, and 11 bases lay between the germline ends. Per the germline V gene, CDR1 is SGHRS and CDR2 is YFSETQ. The CDR3 sequence: CASSPTLGGELFF. CDR3 in DNA: TGCGCCAGCAGCCCGACTCTCGGCGGGGAGCTGTTTTTT.

The chain recombines TRBV2 with TRBJ1-2; possible D gene TRBD1, 5 bases. The CDR3 is 15 amino acids. Germline CDR1 is SNHLY and CDR2 is FYNNEI. V lost 7 bases to trimming and J lost 0 bases, with 15 bases between them. CDR3 nucleotides: TGTGCCAGCACGTTAGAAACAGGAGCTAACTATGGCTACACCTTC. Encoded protein: CASTLETGANYGYTF.

This clone was detected a few times. Its ends do not fully match the called genes, so a read error is possible. The chain is built from TRBV6-4 and TRBJ2-6, with a weak D call TRBD1 (5 bases). This CDR3 has 16 residues. In germline, CDR1 is MRHNA, CDR2 SNTAGT. CDR3 loop: CASSDSGSSGANGLTF. Here the CDR3 DNA reads TGTGCCAGCAGTGACTCGGGTAGCTCTGGGGCCAACGGCCTGACTTTC.

V gene TRBV29-1 combines with J gene TRBJ1-1; D not certain. The V gene's germline CDR1 is SQVTM and CDR2 ANQGSEA. The CDR3 loop spans 13 amino acids. V was pared by 2 bases and J by 4 bases, with 11 bases between. CDR3 residues: CSVESAGTTEAFF. The CDR3 nucleotides read TGCAGCGTTGAAAGTGCAGGAACCACTGAAGCTTTCTTT.

The gene calls are TRBV10-2 and TRBJ1-6; no definite D call. CDR1 and CDR2 (germline): WSHSY, SAAADI. The CDR3 loop spans 15 amino acids. V gave up 6 bases and J gave up 6 bases, with 15 bases separating them. CDR3: CASSALDRGNSPLHF. The CDR3 coding sequence is TGCGCCAGCAGCGCCTTGGACCGGGGTAATTCACCCCTCCACTTT.

This chain links TRBV5-6 with TRBJ2-1; D is ambiguous. Germline CDR1 is SGHDT and CDR2 is YYEEEE. The germline V and J ends were trimmed by 0 bases and 1 base, with 5 bases remaining between them. The CDR3 length is 14 residues. The CDR3 DNA reads as TGTGCCAGCAGCTTGGACGGGTCCTACAATGAGCAGTTCTTC. Translated: CASSLDGSYNEQFF.

The V gene is TRBV27, the J gene TRBJ1-4; 9 bases agree with TRBD1. CDR1 MNHEY and CDR2 SMNVEV come from the germline V gene (reference sequence). CDR3 size: 17 residues. V gave up 1 base and J gave up 5 bases; unmatched junction bases: 8. The CDR3 protein is CASSLLPGQGQNEKLFF. The CDR3 coding sequence is TGTGCCAGCAGTTTATTGCCGGGACAGGGTCAGAATGAAAAACTGTTTTTT.

V usage is TRBV11-1 and J usage is TRBJ2-7, with D perhaps TRBD1 (6 bases). V lost 7 bases, J lost 5 bases, and 15 bases lay in between. This CDR3 spans 13 amino acids. CDR1 is SGHAT, CDR2 FQDESV, per germline (reference sequence). The CDR3 is CASTSKTGNEQYF. The CDR3 DNA reads as TGTGCCAGCACCTCCAAAACAGGGAACGAGCAGTACTTC. The variable domain in full, with the rest retrieved from reference TRBV11-1 and TRBJ2-7, is EAEVAQSPRYKITEKSQAVAFWCDPISGHATLYWYRQILGQGPELLVQFQDESVVDDSQLPKDRFSAERLKGVDSTLKIQPAELGDSAMYLCASTSKTGNEQYFGPGTRLTVT.

This chain uses TRBV18 with TRBJ2-2, with no clear D. This CDR3 is built from 14 residues. V was trimmed by 1 base and J by 3 bases, leaving 6 bases between them. CDR1 and CDR2 (germline): KGHSH, LQKENI. CDR3 coding DNA: TGTGCCAGCTCACCACAATATGACACCGGGGAGCTGTTTTTT. It codes for CASSPQYDTGELFF.

The chain employs TRBV16 and TRBJ1-4, with D possibly matching TRBD1 (6 bases). The V gene's germline CDR1 is KGHSY and CDR2 FQNENV. CDR3 length: 19 residues. The V end was cut by 0 bases, the J end by 0 bases, with 17 bases between. The CDR3 sequence is CASSQSQDRLTTTNEKLFF. The CDR3 region has the DNA TGTGCCAGCAGCCAATCGCAGGACAGATTAACTACAACTAATGAAAAACTGTTTTTT.